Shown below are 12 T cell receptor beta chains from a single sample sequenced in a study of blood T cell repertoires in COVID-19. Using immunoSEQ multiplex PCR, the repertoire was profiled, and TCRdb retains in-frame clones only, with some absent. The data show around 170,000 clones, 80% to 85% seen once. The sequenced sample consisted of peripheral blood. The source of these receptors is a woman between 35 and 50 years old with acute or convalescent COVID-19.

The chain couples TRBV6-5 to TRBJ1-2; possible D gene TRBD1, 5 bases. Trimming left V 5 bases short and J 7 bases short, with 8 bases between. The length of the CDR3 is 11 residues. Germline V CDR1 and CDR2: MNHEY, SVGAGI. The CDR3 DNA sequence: TGTGCCAGCAGTCCCGGGGGTGGCTACACCTTC. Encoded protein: CASSPGGGYTF.

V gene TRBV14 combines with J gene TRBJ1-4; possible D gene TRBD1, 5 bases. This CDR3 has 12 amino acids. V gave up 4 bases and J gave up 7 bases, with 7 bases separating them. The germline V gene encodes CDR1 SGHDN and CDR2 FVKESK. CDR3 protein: CASSPQGEKLFF. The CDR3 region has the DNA TGTGCCAGCAGCCCCCAGGGTGAAAAACTGTTTTTT.

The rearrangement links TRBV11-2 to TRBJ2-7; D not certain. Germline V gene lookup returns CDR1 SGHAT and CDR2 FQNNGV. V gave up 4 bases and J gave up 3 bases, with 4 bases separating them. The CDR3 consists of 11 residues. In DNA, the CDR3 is TGTGCCAGCAGCTCCGGCTACGAGCAGTACTTC. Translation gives CASSSGYEQYF.

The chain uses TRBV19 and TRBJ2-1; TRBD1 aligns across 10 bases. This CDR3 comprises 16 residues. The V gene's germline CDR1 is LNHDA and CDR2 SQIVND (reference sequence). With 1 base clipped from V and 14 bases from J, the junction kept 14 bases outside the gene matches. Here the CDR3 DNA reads TGTGCCAGTAGTATAGGTGGGACAGGGGCCCTGGGTGGGGAGTTCTTC. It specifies CASSIGGTGALGGEFF.

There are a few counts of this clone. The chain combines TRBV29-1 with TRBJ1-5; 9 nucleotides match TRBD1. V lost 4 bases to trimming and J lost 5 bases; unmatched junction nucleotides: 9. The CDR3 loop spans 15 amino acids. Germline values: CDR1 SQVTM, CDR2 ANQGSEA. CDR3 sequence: CSVAGTGDRDQPQHF. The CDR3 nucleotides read TGCAGCGTTGCCGGCACTGGGGACAGGGATCAGCCCCAGCATTTT.

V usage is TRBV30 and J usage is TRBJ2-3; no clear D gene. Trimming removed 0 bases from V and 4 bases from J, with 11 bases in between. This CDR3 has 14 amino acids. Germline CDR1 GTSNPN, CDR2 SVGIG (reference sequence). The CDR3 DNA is TGTGCCTGGAGTGTTCTGAGTCGCGCAGATACGCAGTATTTT. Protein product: CAWSVLSRADTQYF.

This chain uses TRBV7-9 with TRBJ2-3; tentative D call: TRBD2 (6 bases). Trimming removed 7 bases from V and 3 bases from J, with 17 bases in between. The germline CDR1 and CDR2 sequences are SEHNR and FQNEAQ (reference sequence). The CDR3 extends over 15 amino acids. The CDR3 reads CASIRKGGATDTQYF. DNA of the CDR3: TGTGCCAGCATCCGTAAAGGAGGGGCAACAGATACGCAGTATTTT. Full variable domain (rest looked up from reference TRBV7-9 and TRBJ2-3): DTGVSQNPRHKITKRGQNVTFRCDPISEHNRLYWYRQTLGQGPEFLTYFQNEAQLEKSRLLSDRFSAERPKGSFSTLEIQRTEQGDSAMYLCASIRKGGATDTQYFGPGTRLTVL.

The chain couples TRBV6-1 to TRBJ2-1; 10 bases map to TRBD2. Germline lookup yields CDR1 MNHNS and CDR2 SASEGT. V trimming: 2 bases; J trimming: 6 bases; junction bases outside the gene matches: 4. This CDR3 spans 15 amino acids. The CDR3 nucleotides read TGTGCCAGCAGTGAACTAAGCGGGGGGGCCAATGAGCAGTTCTTC. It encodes CASSELSGGANEQFF.

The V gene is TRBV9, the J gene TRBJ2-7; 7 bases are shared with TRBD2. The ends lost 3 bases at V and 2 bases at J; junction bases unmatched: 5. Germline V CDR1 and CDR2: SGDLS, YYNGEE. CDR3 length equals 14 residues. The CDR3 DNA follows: TGTGCCAGCAGCGAGGCAGCGGGAACCTACGAGCAGTACTTC. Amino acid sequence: CASSEAAGTYEQYF.

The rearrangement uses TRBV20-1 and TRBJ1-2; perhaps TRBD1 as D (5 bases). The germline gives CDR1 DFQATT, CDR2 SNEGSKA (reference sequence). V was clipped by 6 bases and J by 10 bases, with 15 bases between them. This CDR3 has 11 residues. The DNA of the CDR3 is TGCAGTGCCAGGGTACGGGTAGCCTACACCTTC. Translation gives CSARVRVAYTF.

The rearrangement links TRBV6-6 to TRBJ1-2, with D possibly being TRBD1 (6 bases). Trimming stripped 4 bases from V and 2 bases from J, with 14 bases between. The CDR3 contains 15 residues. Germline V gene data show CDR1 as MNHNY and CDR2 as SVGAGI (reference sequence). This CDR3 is CASSSMTGTNYGYTF. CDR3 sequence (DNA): TGTGCCAGCAGTTCCATGACAGGAACCAACTATGGCTACACCTTC.

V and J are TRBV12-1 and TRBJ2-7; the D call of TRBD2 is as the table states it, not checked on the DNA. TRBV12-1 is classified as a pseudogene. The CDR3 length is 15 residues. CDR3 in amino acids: CASSSIAGGTYEQYF. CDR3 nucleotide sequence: TGTGCCAGCAGCTCTATAGCGGGAGGCACCTACGAGCAGTACTTC.